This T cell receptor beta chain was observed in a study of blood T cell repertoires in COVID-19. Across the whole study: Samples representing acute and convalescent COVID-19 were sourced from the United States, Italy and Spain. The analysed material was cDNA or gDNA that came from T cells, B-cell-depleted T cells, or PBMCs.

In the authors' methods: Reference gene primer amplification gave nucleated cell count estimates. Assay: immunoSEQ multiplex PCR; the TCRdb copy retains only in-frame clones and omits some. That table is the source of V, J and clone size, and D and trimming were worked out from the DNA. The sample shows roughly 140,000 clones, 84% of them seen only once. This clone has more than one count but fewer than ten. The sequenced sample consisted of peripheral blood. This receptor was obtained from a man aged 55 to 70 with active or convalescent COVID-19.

CDR3 amino acids: CAISESQGYNQPQHF. In DNA, the CDR3 is TGTGCCATCAGTGAGTCACAGGGCTATAATCAGCCCCAGCATTTT. J is TRBJ1-5 and V is TRBV10-3, with D possibly matching TRBD1 (6 bases). This CDR3 spans 15 amino acids. The V and J ends lost 0 bases and 4 bases respectively, with 10 bases between them. Germline CDR1 reads ENHRY; CDR2 reads SYGVKD.